The present T cell receptor beta chain was sequenced within a study of tumor-infiltrating lymphocytes in localized non-small cell lung cancer. CDR3 size: 14 residues. In germline, CDR1 is MNHNS, CDR2 SASEGT. J was trimmed by 4 bases and V by 4 bases; bases with no gene match: 7. Some clones are missing from TCRdb's copy, which holds only in-frame ones; the method was immunoSEQ multiplex PCR. The profile shows around 15,000 clones, 69% of them singletons. Sequenced input: lung tumor tissue. The rearrangement links TRBV6-1 to TRBJ2-7; TRBD1 agrees at 7 bases. The sequence was collected from a human donor with non-small cell lung cancer. The CDR3 sequence is CASSVGRGSYEQYF. The CDR3, as DNA: TGTGCCAGCAGTGTGGGCAGGGGGAGTTACGAGCAGTACTTC.